The 23 T cell receptor beta chains presented below share a single source sample, sequenced in a study of CD8+ T cells in alopecia areata. Reverse transcribed after extraction, RNA yielded cDNA as the sequencing template. Sequencing used immunoSEQ multiplex PCR; TCRdb keeps in-frame clones, though not all of them. The sample records about 110,000 clones, 58% being singletons. The sample comprised NKG2D-low CD8+ T cells sorted from blood. These TCRs come from a human donor with alopecia areata.

The V gene is TRBV7-6, the J gene TRBJ2-1; 9 bases agree with TRBD2. Germline-derived CDR1 and CDR2 are SGHVS and FNYEAQ. V lost 6 bases, J lost 9 bases, and 9 bases stayed unmatched. The CDR3 loop spans 14 amino acids. The CDR3 loop reads CASRTGSGSLEQFF. The CDR3 DNA follows: TGTGCCAGCAGAACGGGTAGCGGGAGCCTTGAGCAGTTCTTC.

This rearrangement joins TRBV27 to TRBJ2-1; D possibly corresponds to TRBD2 (6 bases). The CDR3 extends over 15 amino acids. The V end lost 8 bases, the J end lost 6 bases, and 20 bases lay between the germline ends. Germline CDR1 and CDR2: MNHEY and SMNVEV (reference sequence). The CDR3 loop is CASGDRGSRRNEQFF. Written as DNA, the CDR3 is TGTGCCAGCGGGGATCGGGGGTCGCGGCGCAATGAGCAGTTCTTC.

V and J are TRBV2 and TRBJ2-7; no reliable D call. Looked up from germline, CDR1 is SNHLY and CDR2 is FYNNEI. V lost 8 bases and J lost 4, with 18 bases in between. The CDR3 contains 14 residues. The CDR3 DNA is TGTGCCAGCCTCGGATCAAAAAATGGGTACGAGCAGTACTTC. Its translation: CASLGSKNGYEQYF. Using reference TRBV2 and TRBJ2-7 for the parts outside the CDR3, the full variable domain is EPEVTQTPSHQVTQMGQEVILRCVPISNHLYFYWYRQILGQKVEFLVSFYNNEISEKSEIFDDQFSVERPDGSNFTLKIRSTKLEDSAMYFCASLGSKNGYEQYFGPGTRLTVT.

The V call is TRBV28, the J call TRBJ2-1; the D is unclear. Germline CDR1 reads MDHEN; CDR2 reads SYDVKM. The CDR3 length is 12 residues. The V end was cut by 5 bases, the J end by 2 bases, with 4 bases between. The CDR3 DNA is TGTGCCAGCAGTAGACCCTACAATGAGCAGTTCTTC. Translated, it gives CASSRPYNEQFF.

The V gene is TRBV13, the J gene TRBJ2-2; perhaps D is TRBD1 or TRBD2 (5 bases each). V lost 5 bases and J 7 bases, leaving 17 bases between the germline ends. This CDR3 has 15 residues. Germline CDR1 reads PRHDT; CDR2 reads FYEKMQ (reference sequence). The CDR3 here is CASSHGAWIGGELFF. The CDR3, as DNA: TGTGCCAGCAGCCACGGGGCCTGGATCGGCGGGGAGCTGTTTTTT. The variable domain in full, with the rest retrieved from reference TRBV13 and TRBJ2-2, is AAGVIQSPRHLIKEKRETATLKCYPIPRHDTVYWYQQGPGQDPQFLISFYEKMQSDKGSIPDRFSAQQFSDYHSELNMSSLELGDSALYFCASSHGAWIGGELFFGEGSRLTVL.

The chain uses TRBV28 and TRBJ2-7; D is perhaps TRBD2 (5 bases). This CDR3 is built from 16 residues. Germline CDR1 is MDHEN and CDR2 is SYDVKM. V lost 5 bases, J lost 7 bases, and 24 bases lay in between. The CDR3 sequence is CASSLPSHGLLSEQYF. CDR3 nucleotides: TGTGCCAGCAGTCTCCCCTCCCACGGACTCCTCTCGGAGCAGTACTTC.

The J gene is TRBJ2-3, the V gene TRBV7-3, with 8 bases fitting TRBD1. The CDR3 consists of 14 residues. The germline V gene encodes CDR1 SGHTA and CDR2 FQGTGA. The V and J ends lost 6 bases and 1 base, in that order; junction bases with no gene match: 3. The CDR3, as DNA: TGTGCCAGCAGTACGACAGGGGGCACAGATACGCAGTATTTT. Residues: CASSTTGGTDTQYF.

The rearrangement links TRBV27 to TRBJ2-1; D uncertain. The V end lost 6 bases, the J end lost 1 base, and 7 bases lay between the germline ends. Germline V gene data show CDR1 as MNHEY and CDR2 as SMNVEV (reference sequence). The CDR3 has 13 amino acids. CDR3 nucleotides: TGTGCCAGCAGGAGTGAATCCTACAATGAGCAGTTCTTC. Translating gives CASRSESYNEQFF.

Worth noting for this clone: This sequence is one base from a far larger clone and is likely a read error. The V call is TRBV23-1, the J call TRBJ2-1; D call uncertain. TRBV23-1 is treated as an ORF (open reading frame) with a function not yet certain. V lost 4 bases to trimming and J lost 0 bases, with 16 bases between them. The CDR3 totals 17 residues. The CDR3 region has the DNA TGCGCCAGCAGTCCCCTCTCACAGACGAGCTCCTACAATGAGCAGTTCTTC. Protein sequence: CASSPLSQTSSYNEQFF.

The chain has TRBV4-1 and TRBJ2-3, with a possible D match to TRBD1 (5 bases). Germline CDR1 is MGHRA and CDR2 is YSYEKL. The CDR3 runs 17 residues. V was clipped by 3 bases and J by 0 bases, with 16 bases between them. In DNA, the CDR3 is TGCGCCAGCAGCCACCTGGCGCAGGGCGTGAGCACAGATACGCAGTATTTT. Translation gives CASSHLAQGVSTDTQYF.

This sequence joins TRBV5-1 and TRBJ2-2, with D possibly matching TRBD1 (5 bases). Trimming pared 4 bases from V and 4 bases from J, leaving 14 bases between. The V gene's germline CDR1 is SGHRS and CDR2 YFSETQ. The CDR3 runs 15 residues. For the CDR3, the DNA is TGCGCCAGCAGCATCGCAATCCAGGGCACCGGGGAGCTGTTTTTT. Its protein is CASSIAIQGTGELFF.

This sequence joins TRBV7-8 and TRBJ2-3; 14 nucleotides line up with TRBD2. This CDR3 region has 19 residues. Germline V lookup: CDR1 SGHVS, CDR2 FQNEAQ. V lost 0 bases, J lost 2 bases, and 7 bases stayed unmatched. DNA for the CDR3: TGTGCCAGCAGCTTAGCCGGGACTAGCGGGAGTGGTCCCACAGATACGCAGTATTTT. This gives the protein CASSLAGTSGSGPTDTQYF.

The V call is TRBV28, the J call TRBJ2-7, with D maybe TRBD1 (6 bases). CDR1 MDHEN and CDR2 SYDVKM come from the germline V gene. This CDR3 contains 16 residues. The germline V and J ends were trimmed by 5 bases and 3 bases, with 20 bases remaining between them. In DNA form, the CDR3 reads TGTGCCAGCAGTGTCTCCCGGGACAAGGGGATCTACGAGCAGTACTTC. Residues: CASSVSRDKGIYEQYF.

This chain uses TRBV27 with TRBJ2-5; 10 bases agree with TRBD2. The ends lost 4 bases at V and 2 bases at J; junction bases unmatched: 7. CDR3 length: 16 amino acids. Germline V lookup: CDR1 MNHEY, CDR2 SMNVEV (reference sequence). This CDR3 is CASSSPSGGNQETQYF. The CDR3, as DNA: TGTGCCAGCAGTTCTCCTAGCGGGGGAAATCAAGAGACCCAGTACTTC.

The chain has TRBV7-6 and TRBJ2-5, with 9 nucleotides matching TRBD2. The length of the CDR3 is 18 residues. Germline V gene data show CDR1 as SGHVS and CDR2 as FNYEAQ. J was trimmed by 0 bases and V by 3 bases; bases with no gene match: 11. CDR3 sequence reads: CASSLAQGLARYQETQYF. CDR3 nucleotides: TGTGCCAGCAGCTTGGCCCAAGGACTAGCGAGATACCAAGAGACCCAGTACTTC.

The rearrangement joins TRBV5-8 to TRBJ2-7, with D hard to call. Germline values: CDR1 SGHTS, CDR2 YDEGEE. The CDR3 covers 14 residues. The V end lost 0 bases, the J end lost 5 bases, and 12 bases lay between the germline ends. The CDR3 DNA sequence: TGTGCCAGCAGCTTGGAGCCATTTAGGGACGAGCAGTACTTC. Amino acids: CASSLEPFRDEQYF.

The gene calls are TRBV7-9 and TRBJ2-2; D possibly corresponds to TRBD1 (5 bases). The CDR3 extends over 17 amino acids. V was pared by 5 bases and J by 0 bases, with 16 bases between. Germline V gene data show CDR1 as SEHNR and CDR2 as FQNEAQ (reference sequence). CDR3 loop: CASSEDTRFANTGELFF. The CDR3 DNA sequence: TGTGCCAGCAGCGAGGACACCCGATTCGCGAACACCGGGGAGCTGTTTTTT.

The genes are TRBV14 and TRBJ2-1, with D perhaps matching TRBD1 (6 bases). The V end was cut by 0 bases, the J end by 3 bases, with 15 bases between. The V gene's germline CDR1 is SGHDN and CDR2 FVKESK. This CDR3 has 17 amino acids. CDR3 sequence reads: CASSQDQGRGGYNEQFF. The CDR3, as DNA: TGTGCCAGCAGCCAAGATCAGGGCAGGGGTGGCTACAATGAGCAGTTCTTC.

The table lists this clone with a count of one. The rearrangement links TRBV13 to TRBJ2-7; TRBD1 aligns across 7 bases. J was trimmed by 7 bases and V by 5 bases; bases with no gene match: 14. This CDR3 spans 15 amino acids. The germline V gene has CDR1 PRHDT and CDR2 FYEKMQ (reference sequence). CDR3 in amino acids: CASSPPDRASGEQYF. CDR3 sequence (DNA): TGTGCCAGCAGCCCTCCTGACAGGGCTTCTGGAGAGCAGTACTTC.

The rearrangement links TRBV7-9 to TRBJ2-1; a weak D match, TRBD1 (7 bases). Germline V gene lookup returns CDR1 SEHNR and CDR2 FQNEAQ (reference sequence). This CDR3 spans 16 amino acids. Trimming pared 5 bases from V and 4 bases from J, leaving 18 bases between. This CDR3 reads CASSQLRGVGYNEQFF. The CDR3 coding sequence is TGTGCCAGCAGCCAACTCAGGGGGGTGGGATACAATGAGCAGTTCTTC. Variable domain in full (rest from reference TRBV7-9 and TRBJ2-1): DTGVSQNPRHKITKRGQNVTFRCDPISEHNRLYWYRQTLGQGPEFLTYFQNEAQLEKSRLLSDRFSAERPKGSFSTLEIQRTEQGDSAMYLCASSQLRGVGYNEQFFGPGTRLTVL.

V gene TRBV4-1 combines with J gene TRBJ2-7; D perhaps matches TRBD1 (7 bases). The CDR3 is made up of 16 amino acids. Germline V gives CDR1 MGHRA, CDR2 YSYEKL. V lost 0 bases and J 2 bases, leaving 14 bases between the germline ends. CDR3 residues: CASSQDGQGEAYEQYF. In DNA, the CDR3 is TGCGCCAGCAGCCAAGATGGCCAGGGGGAGGCCTACGAGCAGTACTTC.

This clone was seen a single time. The genes are TRBV5-1 and TRBJ2-3; TRBD2 aligns across 8 bases. The CDR3 is 16 residues long. The junction had 6 bases not matched to a gene; V was cut back by 0 bases and J by 3 bases. Per germline, CDR1 SGHRS and CDR2 YFSETQ. CDR3 region: CASSLAVSGRTDTQYF. Here the CDR3 DNA reads TGCGCCAGCAGCTTGGCCGTGAGCGGGAGAACAGATACGCAGTATTTT.

This chain uses TRBV29-1 with TRBJ2-1; D remains unclear. V was pared by 7 bases and J by 8 bases, with 12 bases between. The CDR3 is 11 residues long. CDR1 is SQVTM, CDR2 ANQGSEA, per germline. In DNA form, the CDR3 reads TGCAGCGCCAAGATGGTTGATGAGCAGTTCTTC. As protein: CSAKMVDEQFF.